This T cell receptor beta chain was found in a study of regulatory T cells in long-lasting Graves disease. Findings and limits, study-wide: Persistent patients had more shared public clonotypes (roughly 2,700) than new patients (around 950).

The CDR3 length is 15 residues. From germline, CDR1 is SGDLS and CDR2 YYNGEE. Trimming took 2 bases from V and 3 from J, leaving 14 bases between them. Arm-PCR of CDR3 regions and iRepertoire HTBI primers were used to build TCR beta libraries. From the multiplex PCR reads, TCRdb called clonotypes with MiXCR, one entry per CDR3 protein. The table includes about 470,000 distinct CDR3 sequences, about 15% detected once. Note on this clonotype: The antigen remains unidentified.

Described time point: newly diagnosed GD, antithyroid drugs for less than 3 months. Extracted RNA from PBMCs served as the source of the TCR library. Another study also made use of these data, one on T cells in Graves' hyperthyroidism and ophthalmopathy.

This clonotype was obtained from a woman in her thirties with Graves disease. The sample in question was peripheral blood mononuclear cells (PBMCs), obtained at new diagnosis, from a patient treated with antithyroid drugs. The chain is built from TRBV9 and TRBJ2-5; tentative D call: TRBD2 (6 bases). The CDR3 spells CASSVQTGGKETQYF. Here the CDR3 DNA reads TGTGCCAGCAGCGTCCAGACTGGGGGGAAAGAGACCCAGTACTTC.